This TCR beta chain derives from a study of shared clonotypes between healthy human individuals. On this clone itself: The antigen remains unidentified.

Investigators spread the genomic DNA of each subset evenly over several immunoSEQ plates. Sequenced by immunoSEQ multiplex PCR; TCRdb stores in-frame clones only, minus some. The sample includes about 1 million clones, 70% to 80% of them seen just once. CDR3 length: 17 residues. Trimming took 3 bases from V and 6 from J, leaving 22 bases between them. Germline values: CDR1 SGHDT, CDR2 YYEEEE. The study's findings and limits: The low donor count limited represented genetic and exposure-history diversity. The naive CD4 repertoires of a few donors were compared, and about 5% of clonotypes were shared.

The chain joins TRBV5-6 to TRBJ2-1; D unclear. The material sequenced was memory CD4+ T cells sorted from blood. Stated subset: CD45RA-negative fraction. This TCR derives from a young man in good health. DNA of the CDR3: TGTGCCAGCAGCTCCCGACAATTACACCTCTCGGGCAATGAGCAGTTCTTC. Translating gives CASSSRQLHLSGNEQFF.